The 32 T cell receptor beta chains listed next were all sequenced from one sample in a study of blood T cell repertoires in COVID-19 (TCRdb year 2020). The protocol used for the library was the immunoSEQ multiplex PCR assay. Not all clones reach the TCRdb copy of this immuneACCESS table, which keeps in-frame sequences only. Checked studies attribute under half of the gap to unresolved V genes and leave the rest unexplained. In this sample the table shows 100,000 to 150,000 clones, around four fifths of which occur a single time. The top ten hold around 5.5% of the sample. Sequencing was carried out using peripheral blood. These receptors all stem from a man between 60 and 75 years old with acute or convalescent COVID-19.

The gene calls are TRBV6-5 and TRBJ1-5; 7 bases map to TRBD1. Germline V gene data show CDR1 as MNHEY and CDR2 as SVGAGI. The V gene end was trimmed by 7 bases and the J gene end by 5 bases; junction bases not matched to a gene: 11. CDR3 length: 15 residues. For the CDR3, the DNA is TGTGCCAGCAAAGCCGGGACAGACTTTTATCAGCCCCAGCATTTT. Its translation is CASKAGTDFYQPQHF.

V usage is TRBV11-2 and J usage is TRBJ2-2, with D maybe TRBD1 (6 bases). Germline values: CDR1 SGHAT, CDR2 FQNNGV. Trimming shortened V by 3 bases and J by 7 bases, and 18 bases separated the two germline ends. The CDR3 has 16 residues. The CDR3 is CASSFRTGSSIGELFF. The CDR3 DNA is TGTGCCAGCAGCTTCCGCACAGGGAGTTCAATCGGGGAGCTGTTTTTT.

This chain connects TRBV4-1 to TRBJ2-3; 10 nucleotides line up with TRBD2. The CDR3 length is 17 residues. Unmatched junction bases numbered 7, after V lost 0 bases and J lost 4 bases. From germline, CDR1 is MGHRA and CDR2 YSYEKL. CDR3 amino acids: CASSQEALAGAPDTQYF. The CDR3, as DNA: TGCGCCAGCAGCCAAGAGGCCCTAGCGGGAGCCCCAGATACGCAGTATTTT.

V gene TRBV18 combines with J gene TRBJ2-7; D remains unclear. CDR3 length: 12 residues. Germline V gene data show CDR1 as KGHSH and CDR2 as LQKENI. Trimming took 6 bases from V and 4 from J, leaving 10 bases between them. This CDR3 is CASSPRLYEQYF. CDR3 DNA sequence: TGTGCCAGCTCCCCTCGTTTATACGAGCAGTACTTC.

This sequence joins TRBV29-1 and TRBJ1-2, with 7 positions matching TRBD1. The germline CDR1 and CDR2 sequences are SQVTM and ANQGSEA. The CDR3 runs 15 residues. Germline trimming cut 4 bases from V and 4 bases from J; bases unmatched to any gene: 12. In DNA form, the CDR3 reads TGCAGCGTTGCTAACTGGGCAGGGGGAAGCTATGGCTACACCTTC. Translation gives CSVANWAGGSYGYTF.

V and J are TRBV3-1 (or the pseudogene TRBV3-2) and TRBJ2-3, with 11 positions matching TRBD2. The length of the CDR3 is 18 residues. The ends lost 6 bases at V and 0 bases at J; junction bases unmatched: 11. The germline V gene encodes CDR1 LGHDT and CDR2 YNNKEL (reference sequence). CDR3 DNA sequence: TGTGCCAGCAGAAAGGCACTAGCGGGGGAGATTAGCACAGATACGCAGTATTTT. Translation: CASRKALAGEISTDTQYF.

The rearrangement uses TRBV7-2 and TRBJ1-1; 10 bases align to TRBD1. The CDR3 spans 15 residues. J gave up 1 base and V 7 bases, and 6 bases lay outside the gene matches. The germline gives CDR1 SGHTA, CDR2 FQGNSA. CDR3 sequence: CASTLRTGGNTEAFF. CDR3 DNA sequence: TGTGCCAGCACCCTTCGGACAGGGGGGAACACTGAAGCTTTCTTT.

The rearrangement uses TRBV27 and TRBJ1-1; D is perhaps TRBD1 (6 bases). V lost 0 bases to trimming and J lost 1 base, with 12 bases between them. The CDR3 has 16 amino acids. The germline gives CDR1 MNHEY, CDR2 SMNVEV (reference sequence). In DNA, the CDR3 is TGTGCCAGCAGTTTATCCCGTCAGGGGAGGAACACTGAAGCTTTCTTT. Amino acids: CASSLSRQGRNTEAFF.

CDR3 nucleotide sequence: TGTGCCAGCAGTGAAGCGCCACAGGGGAACGGGAATGAAAAACTGTTTTTT. Its translation is CASSEAPQGNGNEKLFF. The V gene is TRBV2, the J gene TRBJ1-4, with 7 bases aligning to TRBD1. J was trimmed by 5 bases and V by 0 bases; bases with no gene match: 9. The germline gives CDR1 SNHLY, CDR2 FYNNEI. The CDR3 has 17 residues.

This clone has more than one count but fewer than ten. This chain connects TRBV7-3 to TRBJ2-1; the match to TRBD2 covers 10 bases. With V trimmed by 6 bases and J by 4 bases, 6 bases remained unmatched. Germline CDR1 SGHTA, CDR2 FQGTGA. CDR3 length: 15 amino acids. In DNA, the CDR3 is TGTGCCAGCAGGTCCACTAGCGGGGTGTACAATGAGCAGTTCTTC. Its translation: CASRSTSGVYNEQFF.

The chain recombines TRBV9 with TRBJ2-1; TRBD2 might be the D (6 bases). CDR3 length equals 17 residues. Trimming removed 2 bases at V and 0 bases at J, with 15 bases between. Germline CDR1 reads SGDLS; CDR2 reads YYNGEE. This CDR3 reads CASSVDTTRSSYNEQFF. Written as DNA, the CDR3 is TGTGCCAGCAGCGTCGATACGACTAGGAGCTCCTACAATGAGCAGTTCTTC. The variable domain in full, with the rest retrieved from reference TRBV9 and TRBJ2-1, is DSGVTQTPKHLITATGQRVTLRCSPRSGDLSVYWYQQSLDQGLQFLIQYYNGEERAKGNILERFSAQQFPDLHSELNLSSLELGDSALYFCASSVDTTRSSYNEQFFGPGTRLTVL.

The chain carries TRBV7-3 and TRBJ1-1; TRBD1 matches 9 bases. V was pared by 5 bases and J by 1 base, with 8 bases of the junction left unmatched. Germline V gene sequence: CDR1 SGHTA, CDR2 FQGTGA. This CDR3 comprises 16 residues. The CDR3 coding sequence is TGTGCCAGCAGCCCCAAACCGGGACAGGGGAACACTGAAGCTTTCTTT. It encodes CASSPKPGQGNTEAFF.

The chain recombines TRBV27 with TRBJ2-2; D not certain. CDR3 length: 14 residues. Germline CDR1 reads MNHEY; CDR2 reads SMNVEV (reference sequence). V gave up 7 bases and J gave up 2 bases, with 11 bases separating them. This chain's CDR3 is CASTDEVNTGELFF. The CDR3 region has the DNA TGTGCCAGCACCGACGAGGTTAACACCGGGGAGCTGTTTTTT.

This rearrangement joins TRBV12-3 or TRBV12-4 to TRBJ1-2; TRBD1 aligns across 7 bases. The CDR3 contains 13 residues. V was pared by 8 bases and J by 1 base, with 4 bases of the junction left unmatched. The CDR3 bases are TGTGCCAGCCGACAGGGTAATAACTATGGCTACACCTTC. It codes for CASRQGNNYGYTF.

This clone was seen a single time. This chain links TRBV27 with TRBJ1-5; D is undetermined. The length of the CDR3 is 14 residues. Germline V gene lookup returns CDR1 MNHEY and CDR2 SMNVEV (reference sequence). V was cut by 3 bases and J by 6 bases, with 12 bases left in between. The CDR3 here is CASSLRRGSQPQHF. The CDR3, as DNA: TGTGCCAGCAGTTTGCGAAGAGGGAGTCAGCCCCAGCATTTT.

This clone has at least ten counts. V usage is TRBV10-2 and J usage is TRBJ2-2; the match to TRBD2 covers 7 bases. Unmatched junction bases numbered 10, after V lost 6 bases and J lost 3 bases. From germline, CDR1 is WSHSY and CDR2 SAAADI. The length of the CDR3 is 16 residues. The DNA of the CDR3 is TGCGCCAGCAGCTACCTCACTAGCGCCTACACCGGGGAGCTGTTTTTT. Protein sequence: CASSYLTSAYTGELFF.

Only one count was recorded for this clone. The CDR3 reads CASSLRQGEAFF. CDR3 nucleotide sequence: TGTGCCAGCAGCCTGAGGCAGGGGGAAGCTTTCTTT. The chain links TRBV6-2 or TRBV6-3 to TRBJ1-1; D might be TRBD1 (6 bases). CDR3 length: 12 amino acids. Per germline, CDR1 MNHEY and CDR2 SVGEGT. Trimming shortened V by 6 bases and J by 8 bases, and 13 bases separated the two germline ends.

Of note for this clone: The same CDR3 can be traced to other DNA sequences in this sample. The chain links TRBV28 to TRBJ2-1; a weak D match, TRBD2 (6 bases). CDR3 length: 19 amino acids. Germline CDR1 is MDHEN and CDR2 is SYDVKM. V gave up 4 bases and J gave up 4 bases, with 26 bases separating them. CDR3 sequence reads: CASSYISGGRQRIYNEQFF. In DNA, the CDR3 is TGTGCCAGCAGTTACATATCTGGGGGGAGGCAGCGAATTTACAATGAGCAGTTCTTC.

This chain connects TRBV13 to TRBJ2-7, with D possibly TRBD1 on 6 matching bases. Germline V gene lookup returns CDR1 PRHDT and CDR2 FYEKMQ (reference sequence). V lost 1 base and J 4 bases, leaving 17 bases between the germline ends. The CDR3 runs to 16 residues. The CDR3 spells CASSLALTGHLYEQYF. The CDR3 DNA is TGTGCCAGCAGCTTAGCCCTAACAGGGCATTTATACGAGCAGTACTTC.

This clone was counted once. The rearrangement links TRBV7-8 to TRBJ2-7, with TRBD2 identical over 10 bases. The CDR3 extends over 15 amino acids. The V gene end was trimmed by 5 bases and the J gene end by 3 bases; junction bases not matched to a gene: 7. CDR1 and CDR2 (germline): SGHVS, FQNEAQ. CDR3 in DNA: TGTGCCAGCAGCGTACTAGCGGGGTTAAACTACGAGCAGTACTTC. Its protein product is CASSVLAGLNYEQYF.

The chain couples TRBV5-1 to TRBJ1-2, with D tentatively TRBD1 (6 bases). Germline V lookup: CDR1 SGHRS, CDR2 YFSETQ. The CDR3 totals 15 residues. V was cut by 0 bases and J by 5 bases, with 14 bases left in between. In DNA, the CDR3 is TGCGCCAGCAGCTTGGCCGCAGGGGTTAGGTATGGCTACACCTTC. Protein product: CASSLAAGVRYGYTF.

The V gene is TRBV6-6, the J gene TRBJ1-4; D is perhaps TRBD1 (6 bases). This CDR3 is built from 14 residues. The germline V gene encodes CDR1 MNHNY and CDR2 SVGAGI (reference sequence). V was cut by 4 bases and J by 8 bases, with 14 bases left in between. Here the CDR3 reads CASSFSGVGEKLFF. For the CDR3, the DNA is TGTGCCAGCAGTTTCTCAGGGGTTGGGGAAAAACTGTTTTTT.

The rearrangement uses TRBV5-6 and TRBJ1-2, with a possible D match to TRBD1 (6 bases). Per germline, CDR1 SGHDT and CDR2 YYEEEE. V shed 4 bases and J shed 4 bases, with 11 bases lying between them. The CDR3 spans 13 residues. The CDR3 nucleotides are TGTGCCAGCAGCACTCCACAGGGCTATGGCTACACCTTC. It encodes CASSTPQGYGYTF. Combining the CDR3 with reference TRBV5-6 and TRBJ1-2 gives the whole variable domain DAGVTQSPTHLIKTRGQQVTLRCSPKSGHDTVSWYQQALGQGPQFIFQYYEEEERQRGNFPDRFSGHQFPNYSSELNVNALLLGDSALYLCASSTPQGYGYTFGSGTRLTVV.

The chain is built from TRBV7-9 and TRBJ1-1; 9 bases align to TRBD1. The germline gives CDR1 SEHNR, CDR2 FQNEAQ (reference sequence). V dropped 7 bases and J dropped 5; count of bases not matched to a gene: 8. The CDR3 has 14 amino acids. CDR3 sequence (DNA): TGTGCCAGCACCCTGACAGGGGGATGGACTGAAGCTTTCTTT. Encoded protein: CASTLTGGWTEAFF.

V is TRBV19 and J is TRBJ2-1; 9 bases map to TRBD2. The CDR3 extends over 16 amino acids. Losses at the gene ends were 4 bases for V and 0 bases for J; bases not matched to a gene: 4. The germline CDR1 and CDR2 sequences are LNHDA and SQIVND (reference sequence). The CDR3: CASSSLSGSSYNEQFF. The CDR3 DNA follows: TGTGCCAGTAGTAGTCTTAGCGGGAGCTCCTACAATGAGCAGTTCTTC.

The rearrangement joins TRBV5-6 to TRBJ1-3; no clear D gene. Per the germline V gene, CDR1 is SGHDT and CDR2 is YYEEEE. The CDR3 length is 12 residues. V was shortened by 2 bases and J by 2 bases, with 2 bases between the two germline ends. The CDR3, as DNA: TGTGCCAGCAGCTTCACTGGAAACACCATATATTTT. Residues: CASSFTGNTIYF.

The CDR3 here is CASSGGLAGVNVYNEQFF. CDR3 DNA: TGTGCCAGCAGTGGGGGACTAGCGGGGGTCAACGTCTACAATGAGCAGTTCTTC. This chain connects TRBV2 to TRBJ2-1; 14 nucleotides match TRBD2. Trimming cost V 4 bases and J 3 bases; bases outside gene matches: 8. The CDR3 contains 18 residues. Germline CDR1 and CDR2: SNHLY and FYNNEI. Variable domain in full (rest from reference TRBV2 and TRBJ2-1): EPEVTQTPSHQVTQMGQEVILRCVPISNHLYFYWYRQILGQKVEFLVSFYNNEISEKSEIFDDQFSVERPDGSNFTLKIRSTKLEDSAMYFCASSGGLAGVNVYNEQFFGPGTRLTVL.

This sequence joins TRBV30 and TRBJ2-1; D remains ambiguous. CDR1 is GTSNPN, CDR2 SVGIG, per germline (reference sequence). CDR3 length: 13 amino acids. Deletions cut 4 bases from V and 0 bases from J, with 7 bases between. Here the CDR3 DNA reads TGTGCCTGGACAGGTAGCTCCTACAATGAGCAGTTCTTC. It yields the protein CAWTGSSYNEQFF.

J is TRBJ1-1 and V is TRBV27; D perhaps matches TRBD1 (6 bases). This CDR3 has 16 amino acids. V was pared by 3 bases and J by 6 bases, with 20 bases between. Germline CDR1 and CDR2: MNHEY and SMNVEV (reference sequence). As DNA, the CDR3 is TGTGCCAGCAGTTTCAATCGACAGGAAGGAAGCGCTGAAGCTTTCTTT. Amino acid sequence: CASSFNRQEGSAEAFF.

The chain employs TRBV10-3 and TRBJ1-6; D unclear. Germline CDR1 reads ENHRY; CDR2 reads SYGVKD. The CDR3 is 13 residues long. Trimming cost V 6 bases and J 9 bases, with 12 bases left between them. The CDR3 loop reads CAISDHEVSPLHF. For the CDR3, the DNA is TGTGCCATCAGCGACCACGAGGTTTCACCCCTCCACTTT.

The rearrangement links TRBV2 to TRBJ1-5; D possibly corresponds to TRBD1 (6 bases). V was cut by 6 bases and J by 0 bases, with 9 bases left in between. The CDR3 extends over 14 amino acids. The germline V gene has CDR1 SNHLY and CDR2 FYNNEI. The CDR3: CASSGQYSNQPQHF. In nucleotides, the CDR3 is TGTGCCAGCAGCGGACAGTATAGCAATCAGCCCCAGCATTTT.

The chain joins TRBV2 to TRBJ1-4; unclear D gene. Trimming stripped 8 bases from V and 5 bases from J, with 12 bases between. This CDR3 has 13 residues. The germline CDR1 and CDR2 sequences are SNHLY and FYNNEI. The CDR3 sequence: CASEVLLNEKLFF. The CDR3 DNA reads TGTGCCAGCGAAGTACTGTTGAATGAAAAACTGTTTTTT.